This T cell receptor beta chain was sequenced in a study of CD8+CD57+ T cells in acquired aplastic anemia. Study-level background: DNA per sorted CD4+ or CD8+ sample ranged roughly 0.19 to 30 ug, averaging 3.2 ug.

Study observations and caveats: CD8+ Simpson's diversity showed no significant patient-control difference. Patients had twenty-nine CD8+ CDR3 sequences in common with controls (the shared set).

Germline-derived CDR1 and CDR2 are SEHNR and FQNEAQ (reference sequence). V was clipped by 6 bases and J by 7 bases, with 30 bases between them. This CDR3 is 19 amino acids long. With regard to this clonotype: What it binds is unknown.

CDR3 and TCR beta VDJ profiling relied on a genomic DNA template. A single record per CDR3 protein comes from TCRdb applying MiXCR to the reads. The repertoire has 150,000 to 200,000 distinct CDR3 sequences, about three fifths of them found once; the top ten carry around 42%. This clonotype was obtained from a human donor with severe aplastic anemia or a healthy control (not recorded which). The sample was sorted CD4+, CD8+, or CD8+CD57+ T cells (not recorded which) from PBMCs. V and J are TRBV7-9 and TRBJ1-4; the D gene is possibly TRBD1 (5 bases). The CDR3 protein is CASSLDSPPFGAQGEKLFF. The CDR3 DNA sequence: TGTGCCAGCAGTTTGGACTCCCCACCGTTCGGGGCGCAGGGTGAAAAACTGTTTTTT.